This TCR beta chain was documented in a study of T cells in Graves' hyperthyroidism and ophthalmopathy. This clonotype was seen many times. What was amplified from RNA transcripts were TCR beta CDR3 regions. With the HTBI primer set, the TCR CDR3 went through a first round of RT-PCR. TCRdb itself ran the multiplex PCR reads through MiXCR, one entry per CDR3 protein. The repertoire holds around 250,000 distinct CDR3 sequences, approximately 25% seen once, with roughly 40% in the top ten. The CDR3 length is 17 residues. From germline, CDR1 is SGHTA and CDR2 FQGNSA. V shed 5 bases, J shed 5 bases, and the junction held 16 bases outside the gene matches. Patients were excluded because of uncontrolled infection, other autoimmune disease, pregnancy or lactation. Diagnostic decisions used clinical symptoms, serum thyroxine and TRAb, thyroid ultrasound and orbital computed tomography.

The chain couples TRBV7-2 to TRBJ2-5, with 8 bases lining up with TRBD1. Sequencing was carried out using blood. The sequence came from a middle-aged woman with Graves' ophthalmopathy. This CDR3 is CASSLLQGAVIHETQYF. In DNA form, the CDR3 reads TGTGCCAGCAGCCTACTTCAGGGGGCGGTGATCCACGAGACCCAGTACTTC.